This T cell receptor (beta chain) was recovered during a study of blood T cells in healthy people across ages (dated by TCRdb to between 2014 and 2017). Background for the entire study: In model experiments, roughly one uniquely barcoded TCR beta cDNA molecule per two T cells was captured by template switching. Using deep sequencing normalized with unique cDNA molecular identifiers, the study measured how TCR beta repertoire diversity changes with age. Four age groups were formed from the donors: young (average approximately 16 years), middle-aged (approximately 42), aged (around 68) and long-lived (around 82). For two donors (one aged 18 to 30 and one aged 80 or older), the study analyzed two additional independent replicas of 1 million unique cDNA reads from the same blood draw. General findings and caveats noted by the study authors: Conclusive comparison of naive and antigen-experienced compartments was prevented by the profiling of bulk unsorted PBMCs. Because donor CMV infection status was unknown, age-related changes in expanded clonotypes were potentially confounded. The long-lived group showed more naive CD4+ T cells, fewer expanded clones and increased TCR diversity than the aged group, suggesting age selection. There was a strong correlation between observed TCR beta diversity and the percentage of naive T cells measured by flow cytometry. Observed TCR beta diversity per million T cells fell roughly linearly with age, and a significant reduction was already apparent by age approximately 41. Estimates of total diversity based on one million sequenced T cells were regarded as lower bounds and as underestimates.

The library was obtained by 5' RACE. TCRdb lists the instrument as Illumina HiSeq 2500. A second roughly 6 to 12 cycle PCR used a sample-barcoded 5' primer and a J-beta primer mix. Each TCR beta cDNA molecule received a unique molecular identifier from a template-switch 5' adaptor carrying 12 random nucleotides. At least 2.5 million CDR3-containing paired-end reads were obtained from each sample. First-strand cDNA synthesis was performed from all RNA using the Mint cDNA synthesis kit, with priming by a TRBC-specific oligonucleotide. All cDNA was treated with uracil-DNA glycosylase and then went through a first 18-cycle PCR with the universal primers M1SS and BC2_uni_R. The study's own analysis went as follows. For normalization, 1 million high-quality reads were randomly selected from each sample, with every read carrying a distinct molecular identifier. Instead of being binned into consensus sequences, reads with shared molecular identifiers were discarded. MiTCR, set to a Q25 quality threshold and the strictest error-elimination algorithm, was used for CDR3 identification, clonotype clustering and error correction. Lower-bound total TCR beta diversity was estimated with a nonparametric unseen species model using Euler transformation. In TCRdb, the public reads were trimmed at Q25 with fastp and aligned with MiXCR, with productive beta chains retained. Under each unique CDR3 protein, matching rows form one entry showing the most common genes and DNA. None of the V and J calls come from the authors' own analysis; TCRdb made them. Counted in this sample were some 760,000 distinct CDR3 sequences; 20% to 25% of them appeared once. 9.4% of the sample is taken by the ten largest.

Systemically healthy Caucasian individuals from Russia, roughly 40 in total and aged roughly 6 to 100 years, were included as donors. Each donor gave about 9.2 milliliters of peripheral blood, drawn into EDTA-treated Vacutainer tubes. PBMCs were isolated by Ficoll-Paque density-gradient centrifugation, with at least 6.5 million obtained per sample. Total RNA was extracted from PBMCs with Trizol reagent, with at least 5 micrograms obtained per sample. The percentages of naive CD45RAhigh/CD27high T cells were determined by flow cytometry on a PBMC aliquot from every donor. This clonotype came up a few times. The target of this receptor is not known. Qualities for individual bases were not recorded, and no much larger clone is one base off. This same sample was also taken into another study, of T cells of mothers and their children. As noted in the second study: Nine systemically healthy Caucasian individuals, comprising three mothers and their six children, were included as donors. cDNA synthesis used all of the extracted RNA, with roughly 1.5 ug of RNA in each 15 ul reaction. In the second PCR, sample barcodes and 2-4 random nucleotides were introduced via the M1S primer. Over 9.5 million TCR beta CDR3 reads were obtained for each mother, and 3 million to 3.5 million reads were obtained for each child. Thymic selection similarly shapes TCR recombination output in related and unrelated pairs, with minor effect from inherited differences. Normalized repertoire overlap in related mother-child pairs was always slightly higher than in unrelated mother-child pairs, but the difference was never significant. No persistent microchimeric T cell clones were detected, at a sensitivity of approximately 100 clones per million clonotypes. Deep NGS was used in the study to compare the TCR beta repertoires of mothers and children and to look for features that separate related mother-child pairs from unrelated individuals. Mothers averaged about 40 +/- 4 years of age and children averaged around 11 +/- 4 years. Libraries were sequenced on Illumina HiSeq 2000 with 100+100 nt paired-end reads after adapter ligation with NEBNext reagents. To prevent cross-contamination, the mother and child libraries were prepared a month apart and were sequenced in separate runs. For each donor, between 500,000 and 2,000,000 distinct TCR beta clonotypes were identified. Naive TCR beta clonotypes were estimated from low-frequency clonotypes matched to each donor's FACS-determined naive share, without sorting.

The source is a boy younger than 18 in good health. The sequenced sample was blood.

The bases are TGTGCCAGCAGCCAAGATCAAGGGGGCCATGGCTACACCTTC. Translation gives CASSQDQGGHGYTF. This receptor chain uses TRBV3-1 and TRBJ1-2, with 7 bases in between that match TRBD1. The CDR3 runs 14 amino acids, cysteine and phenylalanine included. Only the CDR3 DNA stays, 42 bases, in frame from base 1. Trimming leaves V shorter by 0 bases and J shorter by 6 bases, with the junction holding 4 bases beyond the gene matches. The germline V gene (reference sequence) supplies CDR1 LGHDT and CDR2 YNNKEL. The CDR3, completed at both ends by the reference TRBV3-1 and TRBJ1-2 genes, gives the full variable domain DTAVSQTPKYLVTQMGNDKSIKCEQNLGHDTMYWYKQDSKKFLKIMFSYNNKELIINETVPNRFSPKSPDKAHLNLHINSLELGDSAVYFCASSQDQGGHGYTFGSGTRLTVV.